This T cell receptor beta chain was sequenced in a study of blood T cell repertoires in COVID-19. Study as a whole: The study drew acute and convalescent COVID-19 samples from the United States, Italy and Spain. Sources were T cells, B-cell-depleted T cells, or PBMCs; the material itself was cDNA or gDNA.

Repertoires were generated with immunoSEQ multiplex PCR, while TCRdb's copy carries only in-frame clones and drops some. The table records some 170,000 clones, over 80% of them present only once. CDR3 length: 14 residues. The V segment lost 5 bases and the J segment 9 bases; nucleotides outside the gene matches: 11. Germline-derived CDR1 and CDR2 are SEHNR and FQNEAQ (reference sequence). The source is a woman aged 70-85 years with acute or convalescent COVID-19. Sample: peripheral blood. The chain joins TRBV7-9 to TRBJ2-7; TRBD1 matches at 9 bases. CDR3 nucleotide sequence: TGTGCCAGCAGCGGGACAGGGCCCAGTACAGGGCAGTACTTC. Encoded protein: CASSGTGPSTGQYF.